Following are 21 T cell receptor beta chains from one sample sequenced in a study of blood T cell repertoires in COVID-19. TCRdb's copy holds only in-frame clones and misses some; the assay was immunoSEQ multiplex PCR. The sample holds 55,000 to 80,000 clones, approximately 78% seen once. The sample comprised peripheral blood. The receptors were sampled from a man aged 55 to 70 with COVID-19, enrolled during active disease.

The chain carries TRBV7-2 and TRBJ2-5; unclear D gene. The germline V gene encodes CDR1 SGHTA and CDR2 FQGNSA. The V gene lost 2 bases and the J gene lost 2 bases, with 9 bases spanning the gap. CDR3 length: 14 residues. CDR3 DNA sequence: TGTGCCAGCAGCTTATCCGTCTTACAAGAGACCCAGTACTTC. The encoded protein is CASSLSVLQETQYF.

V gene TRBV28 combines with J gene TRBJ1-4, with D perhaps TRBD1 (5 bases). Looked up from germline, CDR1 is MDHEN and CDR2 is SYDVKM. The CDR3 has 15 amino acids. V was cut by 3 bases and J by 6 bases, with 14 bases left in between. CDR3 loop: CASSLRAGRYEKLFF. For the CDR3, the DNA is TGTGCCAGCAGTTTGAGGGCAGGGAGGTATGAAAAACTGTTTTTT.

The chain joins TRBV5-6 to TRBJ2-3, with D perhaps TRBD2 (5 bases). The CDR3 has 15 residues. In germline, CDR1 is SGHDT, CDR2 YYEEEE. V was pared by 0 bases and J by 3 bases, with 11 bases between. CDR3 residues: CASSLGLASTDTQYF. The DNA for the CDR3 is TGTGCCAGCAGCTTGGGTCTAGCAAGTACAGATACGCAGTATTTT.

The chain couples TRBV28 to TRBJ1-1, with D uncertain. Germline V gene lookup returns CDR1 MDHEN and CDR2 SYDVKM. V was pared by 3 bases and J by 0 bases, with 8 bases between. CDR3 length: 14 residues. The CDR3 DNA is TGTGCCAGCAGTTTTACAGAAATGAACACTGAAGCTTTCTTT. Its protein is CASSFTEMNTEAFF.

The chain carries TRBV19 and TRBJ2-7, with 8 bases lining up with TRBD2. CDR3 length equals 17 residues. The J segment lost 2 bases and the V segment lost 5 bases, leaving 14 bases of the junction unmatched. Germline CDR1 is LNHDA and CDR2 is SQIVND (reference sequence). CDR3 in DNA: TGTGCCAGTAGTTCCGGCCGTGGCGGGAGGTTAACCTACGAGCAGTACTTC. Amino acid sequence: CASSSGRGGRLTYEQYF.

This chain joins TRBV3-1 (or the pseudogene TRBV3-2) and TRBJ2-7; D unclear. There are 15 residues in the CDR3. V shed 0 bases and J shed 2 bases, with 11 bases lying between them. Germline values: CDR1 LGHDT, CDR2 YNNKEL (reference sequence). CDR3 in DNA: TGTGCCAGCAGCCAAGACAAACTACCCACCTACGAGCAGTACTTC. This gives the protein CASSQDKLPTYEQYF.

This clone turned up a few times. The chain uses TRBV6-5 and TRBJ1-2, with 9 bases matching TRBD1. Germline CDR1 is MNHEY and CDR2 is SVGAGI. The CDR3 length is 15 residues. The V gene end was trimmed by 4 bases and the J gene end by 7 bases; junction bases not matched to a gene: 10. The DNA of the CDR3 is TGTGCCAGCAGTTCTACTTTACAGGGGGCAGGTGGCTACACCTTC. Protein sequence: CASSSTLQGAGGYTF.

The chain joins TRBV3-1 (or the pseudogene TRBV3-2) to TRBJ2-5, with TRBD2 matching over 10 bases. Germline V gene data show CDR1 as LGHDT and CDR2 as YNNKEL (reference sequence). This CDR3 is built from 18 residues. V was pared by 4 bases and J by 1 base, with 12 bases of the junction left unmatched. The CDR3 region is CASSPGPPRLAGQETQYF. The CDR3 DNA follows: TGTGCCAGCAGCCCAGGACCTCCGAGACTAGCGGGCCAAGAGACCCAGTACTTC.

The rearrangement joins TRBV2 to TRBJ2-7, with 8 bases lining up with TRBD1. CDR1 and CDR2 (germline): SNHLY, FYNNEI. J gave up 6 bases and V 5 bases, and 6 bases lay outside the gene matches. The CDR3 has 13 amino acids. The CDR3 DNA reads as TGTGCCAGCAGTTTAAGGACAGGGATCGAGCAGTACTTC. Translating it yields CASSLRTGIEQYF.

This chain joins TRBV7-2 and TRBJ2-3; no definite D call. The CDR3 is made up of 15 amino acids. Germline V gene data show CDR1 as SGHTA and CDR2 as FQGNSA. V shed 5 bases and J shed 2 bases, with 14 bases lying between them. CDR3 region: CASSQVLGPTDTQYF. The CDR3 DNA is TGTGCCAGCAGCCAGGTCCTTGGCCCCACAGATACGCAGTATTTT.

This rearrangement joins TRBV28 to TRBJ1-1; a possible D gene is TRBD1 (5 bases). The CDR3 length is 12 residues. Trimming took off 3 bases at V and 4 bases at J, with 6 bases between the two ends. Germline values: CDR1 MDHEN, CDR2 SYDVKM. The CDR3 coding sequence is TGTGCCAGCAGTTTGGGGCCCACTGAAGCTTTCTTT. Translated: CASSLGPTEAFF.

This clone was recorded once. The chain couples TRBV27 to TRBJ2-7, with a possible D match to TRBD1 (6 bases). Germline loops: CDR1 MNHEY, CDR2 SMNVEV (reference sequence). Trimming cost V 6 bases and J 1 base, with 10 bases left between them. The CDR3 runs 13 residues. CDR3 region: CASRRQGSYEQYF. The CDR3 DNA follows: TGTGCCAGCAGGCGGCAGGGGTCCTACGAGCAGTACTTC.

The chain uses TRBV5-1 and TRBJ1-2, with D unresolved. V lost 0 bases to trimming and J lost 9 bases, with 12 bases between them. There are 13 residues in the CDR3. Germline-derived CDR1 and CDR2 are SGHRS and YFSETQ. The CDR3 sequence is CASSLGLRESYTF. The CDR3 DNA is TGCGCCAGCAGCTTGGGACTCCGAGAAAGCTACACCTTC. Together with reference TRBV5-1 and TRBJ1-2, the CDR3 gives the full variable domain: KAGVTQTPRYLIKTRGQQVTLSCSPISGHRSVSWYQQTPGQGLQFLFEYFSETQRNKGNFPGRFSGRQFSNSRSEMNVSTLELGDSALYLCASSLGLRESYTFGSGTRLTVV.

The rearrangement uses TRBV30 and TRBJ2-7, with D tentatively TRBD1 (6 bases). The CDR3 has 17 residues. Trimming cost V 1 base and J 2 bases, with 21 bases left between them. Germline V gene data show CDR1 as GTSNPN and CDR2 as SVGIG (reference sequence). CDR3 nucleotides: TGTGCCTGGAGTGGAAGACCCGGGACATTGGAGGCCTACGAGCAGTACTTC. Translating gives CAWSGRPGTLEAYEQYF.

The chain recombines TRBV6-6 with TRBJ1-5, with a tentative D call TRBD1 (6 bases). CDR3 length equals 14 residues. V was shortened by 4 bases and J by 7 bases, with 14 bases between the two germline ends. Germline CDR1 reads MNHNY; CDR2 reads SVGAGI (reference sequence). CDR3 sequence: CASSSARGDQPQHF. In nucleotides, the CDR3 is TGTGCCAGCAGTTCCGCCAGGGGTGACCAGCCCCAGCATTTT.

The gene calls are TRBV5-1 and TRBJ2-5, with D uncertain. This CDR3 has 11 residues. The germline CDR1 and CDR2 sequences are SGHRS and YFSETQ. Trimming took off 2 bases at V and 5 bases at J, with 4 bases between the two ends. This CDR3 reads CASSFEETQYF. The CDR3 DNA sequence: TGCGCCAGCAGCTTCGAGGAGACCCAGTACTTC. The full variable domain, rest sourced from reference TRBV5-1 and TRBJ2-5, is KAGVTQTPRYLIKTRGQQVTLSCSPISGHRSVSWYQQTPGQGLQFLFEYFSETQRNKGNFPGRFSGRQFSNSRSEMNVSTLELGDSALYLCASSFEETQYFGPGTRLLVL.

This chain links TRBV5-6 with TRBJ2-1, with 10 bases that match TRBD1. J gave up 3 bases and V 5 bases, and 5 bases lay outside the gene matches. The V gene's germline CDR1 is SGHDT and CDR2 YYEEEE. This CDR3 is 15 amino acids long. The CDR3 coding sequence is TGTGCCAGCAGTAACGACAGGGGGCACTACAATGAGCAGTTCTTC. This encodes CASSNDRGHYNEQFF.

The V call is TRBV19, the J call TRBJ2-3; D is ambiguous. The CDR3 has 16 amino acids. The V gene lost 6 bases and the J gene lost 1 base, with 17 bases spanning the gap. The germline V gene encodes CDR1 LNHDA and CDR2 SQIVND (reference sequence). The CDR3 bases are TGTGCCAGTAGCCAGGATGACGGAACCCGCACAGATACGCAGTATTTT. Translated, it gives CASSQDDGTRTDTQYF.

The CDR3 spells CASSLIRGDEQFF. The CDR3 DNA sequence: TGTGCCAGCAGCTTAATAAGGGGCGATGAGCAGTTCTTC. This chain joins TRBV7-3 and TRBJ2-1; D is perhaps TRBD1 (5 bases). Deletions cut 1 base from V and 8 bases from J, with 9 bases between. There are 13 residues in the CDR3. The germline CDR1 and CDR2 sequences are SGHTA and FQGTGA.

The chain uses TRBV9 and TRBJ1-2; 7 nucleotides line up with TRBD1. Germline values: CDR1 SGDLS, CDR2 YYNGEE. V was pared by 4 bases and J by 7 bases, with 10 bases of the junction left unmatched. The CDR3 spans 14 residues. In DNA, the CDR3 is TGTGCCAGCAGCCCCGAGACAGGGCTTGGTGGCTACACCTTC. This gives the protein CASSPETGLGGYTF.

V and J are TRBV30 and TRBJ2-3, with 10 nucleotides matching TRBD2. CDR3 length equals 13 residues. Germline V gives CDR1 GTSNPN, CDR2 SVGIG (reference sequence). With V trimmed by 4 bases and J by 5 bases, 3 bases remained unmatched. In nucleotides, the CDR3 is TGTGCCTGGACTAGCGGGAGAAGAGATACGCAGTATTTT. Translating it yields CAWTSGRRDTQYF.